A single sample is the source of the 27 T cell receptor beta chains below, sequenced in a study of T cell responses to AZD1222 COVID-19 vaccine. The table came from immunoSEQ multiplex PCR; TCRdb's copy has only in-frame clones and leaves some out. The table lists 110,000 to 150,000 clones, approximately 93% of them singletons. The sequences come from peripheral blood, collected after recovery from COVID-19. These receptor sequences come from an adult who had recovered from COVID-19.

The chain has TRBV18 and TRBJ2-7; TRBD1 is a possible D gene (5 bases). This CDR3 comprises 17 residues. Trimming removed 5 bases at V and 1 base at J, with 21 bases between. CDR1 is KGHSH and CDR2 is LQKENI in the germline V gene. The chain's CDR3 is CASSLDSTSIPSYEQYF. In DNA form, the CDR3 reads TGTGCCAGCTCATTAGACAGCACGTCAATCCCTTCCTACGAGCAGTACTTC.

The chain links TRBV7-3 to TRBJ2-3; D unresolved. Germline V gene lookup returns CDR1 SGHTA and CDR2 FQGTGA. The CDR3 spans 15 residues. Trimming pared 1 base from V and 4 bases from J, leaving 12 bases between. CDR3: CASSLRNSWADTQYF. The CDR3 coding sequence is TGTGCCAGCAGCTTAAGAAATAGTTGGGCAGATACGCAGTATTTT.

This sequence joins TRBV5-4 and TRBJ1-6; D ambiguous. CDR1 and CDR2 from the germline V gene are SGHNT and YYREEE (reference sequence). V lost 0 bases to trimming and J lost 7 bases, with 2 bases between them. The CDR3 spans 12 residues. CDR3 residues: CASSLGNSPLHF. The DNA for the CDR3 is TGTGCCAGCAGCTTGGGAAATTCACCCCTCCACTTT.

The chain joins TRBV27 to TRBJ1-5, with 11 bases aligning to TRBD1. Germline CDR1 is MNHEY and CDR2 is SMNVEV (reference sequence). The CDR3 length is 13 residues. The trim removed 8 bases at V and 7 bases at J, leaving 4 bases unmatched. CDR3 sequence (DNA): TGTGCCAGCCAGGACAGGGGGCGACAGCCCCAGCATTTT. Residues: CASQDRGRQPQHF.

The chain carries TRBV19 and TRBJ2-7; 11 nucleotides match TRBD2. Losses at the gene ends were 2 bases for V and 4 bases for J; bases not matched to a gene: 1. The CDR3 contains 14 residues. CDR1 and CDR2 from the germline V gene are LNHDA and SQIVND (reference sequence). The CDR3 region is CASSITSGRYEQYF. The CDR3 DNA reads as TGTGCCAGTAGTATAACTAGCGGGAGATACGAGCAGTACTTC.

The chain recombines TRBV7-3 with TRBJ2-7; D is undetermined. The ends were cut back, 0 bases at V and 1 base at J, with 7 bases in the middle. The CDR3 runs 14 residues. Per the germline V gene, CDR1 is SGHTA and CDR2 is FQGTGA. DNA for the CDR3: TGTGCCAGCAGCTTAACGGCCAGTTCCTACGAGCAGTACTTC. Protein sequence: CASSLTASSYEQYF.

With regard to this clone: One junction end disagrees with the germline gene, perhaps due to a read error. The chain couples TRBV7-9 to TRBJ1-1; D gene ambiguous. The CDR3 runs 13 residues. Germline lookup yields CDR1 SEHNR and CDR2 FQNEAQ (reference sequence). DNA for the CDR3: TGTGCCAGCAGCCCCCGGTGGAACTCTGAAGCTTTCTTT. Encoded protein: CASSPRWNSEAFF.

The gene calls are TRBV18 and TRBJ2-5; TRBD1 matches at 10 bases. Germline values: CDR1 KGHSH, CDR2 LQKENI. The trim removed 3 bases at V and 5 bases at J, leaving 6 bases unmatched. The CDR3 consists of 15 residues. DNA of the CDR3: TGTGCCAGCTCACCTCGACAGGGGGCACGGGAGACCCAGTACTTC. This translates into CASSPRQGARETQYF.

V usage is TRBV7-6 and J usage is TRBJ2-7; D might be TRBD1 or TRBD2, each matching 5 bases. The CDR3 is 18 amino acids. Germline-derived CDR1 and CDR2 are SGHVS and FNYEAQ. V shed 5 bases and J shed 0 bases, with 23 bases lying between them. The CDR3, as DNA: TGTGCCAGCAGCCACGGACTTGGGGACCCTTGGGCCTCCTACGAGCAGTACTTC. It specifies CASSHGLGDPWASYEQYF. Filled out from reference TRBV7-6 and TRBJ2-7, the complete variable domain reads GAGVSQSPRYKVTKRGQDVALRCDPISGHVSLYWYRQALGQGPEFLTYFNYEAQQDKSGLPNDRFSAERPEGSISTLTIQRTEQRDSAMYRCASSHGLGDPWASYEQYFGPGTRLTVT.

This clone appeared a few times. The gene calls are TRBV4-1 and TRBJ2-2; D is unclear. Germline V gene data show CDR1 as MGHRA and CDR2 as YSYEKL. The CDR3 consists of 13 residues. V gave up 7 bases and J gave up 3 bases, with 9 bases separating them. The CDR3 is CASTDLYTGELFF. CDR3 nucleotide sequence: TGCGCCAGCACCGACCTTTACACCGGGGAGCTGTTTTTT.

The genes are TRBV7-9 and TRBJ1-2, with D possibly being TRBD1 (5 bases). CDR1 is SEHNR, CDR2 FQNEAQ, per germline (reference sequence). The length of the CDR3 is 14 residues. Trimming left V 3 bases short and J 8 bases short, with 16 bases between. Written as DNA, the CDR3 is TGTGCCAGCAGCTTCATCTTACGGGACGGGGGCTACACCTTC. Its protein product is CASSFILRDGGYTF.

This chain uses TRBV27 with TRBJ2-3; D unresolved. Looked up from germline, CDR1 is MNHEY and CDR2 is SMNVEV (reference sequence). This CDR3 contains 12 residues. The V gene lost 4 bases and the J gene lost 2 bases, with 4 bases spanning the gap. CDR3 sequence: CASSSYTDTQYF. CDR3 DNA sequence: TGTGCCAGCAGTTCGTACACAGATACGCAGTATTTT.

The chain has TRBV19 and TRBJ2-5; TRBD2 is a possible D gene (5 bases). Between the trimmed V and J ends, which lost 6 bases and 5 bases, there was a span of 13 bases. CDR1 and CDR2 from the germline V gene are LNHDA and SQIVND (reference sequence). This CDR3 is 13 amino acids long. CDR3 residues: CASRDWGGETQYF. DNA for the CDR3: TGTGCCAGTAGGGACTGGGGTGGGGAGACCCAGTACTTC.

The chain couples TRBV11-2 to TRBJ1-3; D unclear. CDR1 is SGHAT and CDR2 is FQNNGV in the germline V gene. V dropped 5 bases and J dropped 0 bases, with 8 bases sitting between them. CDR3 length equals 14 residues. The CDR3 is CASSRTGSGNTIYF. The CDR3, as DNA: TGTGCCAGCAGCCGCACGGGCTCTGGAAACACCATATATTTT.

V gene TRBV10-2 combines with J gene TRBJ2-4; a possible D gene is TRBD2 (5 bases). V was shortened by 2 bases and J by 7 bases, with 9 bases between the two germline ends. Germline CDR1 and CDR2: WSHSY and SAAADI. The CDR3 extends over 13 amino acids. The CDR3 here is CASSERGTNIQYF. CDR3 nucleotides: TGCGCCAGCAGTGAGCGGGGAACCAACATTCAGTACTTC.

The chain recombines TRBV29-1 with TRBJ2-6, with D hard to call. The V and J ends lost 7 bases and 1 base respectively, with 11 bases between them. This CDR3 spans 14 amino acids. The germline V gene encodes CDR1 SQVTM and CDR2 ANQGSEA. In DNA form, the CDR3 reads TGCAGCGCCCTGTTAGGGTCTGGGGCCAACGTCCTGACTTTC. This sequence encodes CSALLGSGANVLTF.

The J gene is TRBJ2-5, the V gene TRBV15, with D uncertain. This CDR3 contains 14 residues. V dropped 2 bases and J dropped 1 base, with 8 bases sitting between them. Germline V gene lookup returns CDR1 LNHNV and CDR2 YYDKDF (reference sequence). Here the CDR3 reads CATSRPEPQETQYF. CDR3 nucleotides: TGTGCCACCAGCAGACCCGAGCCCCAAGAGACCCAGTACTTC.

The rearrangement joins TRBV11-1 to TRBJ2-7; the D gene could be TRBD1 or TRBD2 (5 bases each). The CDR3 runs 17 residues. V gave up 0 bases and J gave up 2 bases, with 17 bases separating them. Germline CDR1 and CDR2: SGHAT and FQDESV (reference sequence). The CDR3 nucleotides are TGTGCCAGCAGCTTAGCGCGTGGGGGACGGCTAACCTACGAGCAGTACTTC. Translation gives CASSLARGGRLTYEQYF.

The rearrangement joins TRBV7-8 to TRBJ1-6; tentative D call: TRBD1 (5 bases). Germline CDR1 reads SGHVS; CDR2 reads FQNEAQ. The CDR3 length is 18 residues. V gave up 1 base and J gave up 5 bases, with 18 bases separating them. The CDR3 region has the DNA TGTGCCAGCAGCTTAGTCAGCTGGGTCTCGGGGGATAATTCACCCCTCCACTTT. As protein: CASSLVSWVSGDNSPLHF.

V usage is TRBV11-2 and J usage is TRBJ2-1, with 9 bases matching TRBD2. Germline CDR1 SGHAT, CDR2 FQNNGV. CDR3 length: 16 amino acids. Germline trimming cut 7 bases from V and 2 bases from J; bases unmatched to any gene: 9. The CDR3 sequence: CASNSQGGRAYNEQFF. In nucleotides, the CDR3 is TGTGCCAGCAACTCTCAGGGCGGGAGGGCCTACAATGAGCAGTTCTTC.

The chain employs TRBV30 and TRBJ1-1; D remains ambiguous. Germline-derived CDR1 and CDR2 are GTSNPN and SVGIG (reference sequence). The CDR3 has 11 amino acids. Trimming left V 5 bases short and J 3 bases short, with 7 bases between. Here the CDR3 DNA reads TGTGCCTGGGGGGTAGACACTGAAGCTTTCTTT. Translation: CAWGVDTEAFF.

The chain uses TRBV28 and TRBJ1-5; 7 nucleotides align to TRBD1. Per the germline V gene, CDR1 is MDHEN and CDR2 is SYDVKM. J lost 3 bases, V lost 3 bases, and 2 bases had no gene match. The CDR3 totals 14 residues. The CDR3 nucleotides are TGTGCCAGCAGTTTGACAGGGTACAATCAGCCCCAGCATTTT. This codes for CASSLTGYNQPQHF.

The chain carries TRBV7-8 and TRBJ2-7, with 10 positions matching TRBD2. The length of the CDR3 is 19 residues. Looked up from germline, CDR1 is SGHVS and CDR2 is FQNEAQ. The trim removed 5 bases at V and 4 bases at J, leaving 20 bases unmatched. This CDR3 is CASSHRGQGVLAGIYEQYF. The CDR3 DNA is TGTGCCAGCAGCCACCGTGGGCAGGGTGTACTAGCGGGAATTTACGAGCAGTACTTC.

The genes are TRBV13 and TRBJ2-3; TRBD2 aligns across 11 bases. J gave up 0 bases and V 5 bases, and 4 bases lay outside the gene matches. Germline lookup yields CDR1 PRHDT and CDR2 FYEKMQ (reference sequence). The CDR3 runs to 16 residues. CDR3 coding DNA: TGTGCCAGCAGCCTGACTAGCGGGACAAGCACAGATACGCAGTATTTT. It specifies CASSLTSGTSTDTQYF. The complete variable domain, with remaining parts taken from reference TRBV13 and TRBJ2-3, reads AAGVIQSPRHLIKEKRETATLKCYPIPRHDTVYWYQQGPGQDPQFLISFYEKMQSDKGSIPDRFSAQQFSDYHSELNMSSLELGDSALYFCASSLTSGTSTDTQYFGPGTRLTVL.

This clone was counted once. The V call is TRBV30, the J call TRBJ2-5, with D unresolved. Between the trimmed V and J ends, which lost 0 bases and 4 bases, there was a span of 12 bases. The CDR3 has 14 amino acids. Germline lookup yields CDR1 GTSNPN and CDR2 SVGIG (reference sequence). CDR3 region: CAWSVLRFGETQYF. In DNA, the CDR3 is TGTGCCTGGAGTGTATTGCGTTTCGGAGAGACCCAGTACTTC.

The chain couples TRBV4-2 to TRBJ1-1, with D perhaps TRBD1 (5 bases). The CDR3 contains 15 residues. The germline V gene has CDR1 LGHNA and CDR2 YNFKEQ. Trimming removed 0 bases at V and 4 bases at J, with 12 bases between. The CDR3 sequence: CASSQEEGIGTEAFF. CDR3 nucleotide sequence: TGTGCCAGCAGCCAAGAGGAGGGGATCGGCACTGAAGCTTTCTTT.

DNA for the CDR3: TGTGCCAGCAGCCAAGGACAGGGGGCATCCGAGCAGTACTTC. As protein: CASSQGQGASEQYF. V gene TRBV3-1 (or the pseudogene TRBV3-2) combines with J gene TRBJ2-7; 10 positions match TRBD1. The CDR3 contains 14 residues. V lost 1 base, J lost 6 bases, and 3 bases stayed unmatched. The V gene's germline CDR1 is LGHDT and CDR2 YNNKEL (reference sequence).